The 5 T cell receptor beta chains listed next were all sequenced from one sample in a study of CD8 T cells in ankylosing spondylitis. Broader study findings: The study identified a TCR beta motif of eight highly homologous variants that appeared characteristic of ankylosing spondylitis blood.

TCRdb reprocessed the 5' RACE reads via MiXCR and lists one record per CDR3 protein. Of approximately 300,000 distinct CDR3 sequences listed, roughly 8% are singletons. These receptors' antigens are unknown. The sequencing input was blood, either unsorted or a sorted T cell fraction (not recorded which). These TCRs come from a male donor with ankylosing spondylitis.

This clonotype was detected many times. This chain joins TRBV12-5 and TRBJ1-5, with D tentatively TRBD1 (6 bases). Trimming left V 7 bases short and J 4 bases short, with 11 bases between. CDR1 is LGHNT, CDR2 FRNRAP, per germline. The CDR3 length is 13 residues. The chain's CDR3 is CASALQGNQPQHF. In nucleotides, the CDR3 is TGTGCTAGTGCCCTCCAGGGGAATCAGCCCCAGCATTTT.

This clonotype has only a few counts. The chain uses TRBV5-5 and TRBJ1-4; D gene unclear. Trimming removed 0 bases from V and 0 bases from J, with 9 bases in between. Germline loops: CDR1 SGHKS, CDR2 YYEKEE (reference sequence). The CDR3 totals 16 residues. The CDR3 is CASSLAPTPTNEKLFF. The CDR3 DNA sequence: TGTGCCAGCAGCTTGGCGCCGACACCAACTAATGAAAAACTGTTTTTT.

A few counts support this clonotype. CDR3 residues: CASGSGTGVHEQYF. DNA of the CDR3: TGTGCCAGCGGATCCGGGACAGGGGTCCACGAGCAGTACTTC. The chain links TRBV2 to TRBJ2-7, with 10 positions matching TRBD1. The CDR3 sequence is 14 residues long. The V and J ends lost 8 bases and 5 bases, in that order; junction bases with no gene match: 9. Germline values: CDR1 SNHLY, CDR2 FYNNEI.

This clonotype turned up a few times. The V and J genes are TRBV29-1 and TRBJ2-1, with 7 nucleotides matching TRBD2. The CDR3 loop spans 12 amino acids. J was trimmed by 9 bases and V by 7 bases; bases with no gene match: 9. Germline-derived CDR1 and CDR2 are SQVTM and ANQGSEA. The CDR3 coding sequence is TGCAGCGGTGGCGGGGGATCTGCTGAGCAGTTCTTC. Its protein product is CSGGGGSAEQFF.

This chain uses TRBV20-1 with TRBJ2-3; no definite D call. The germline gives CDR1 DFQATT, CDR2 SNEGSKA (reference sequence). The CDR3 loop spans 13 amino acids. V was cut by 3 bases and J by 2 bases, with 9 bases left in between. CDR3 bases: TGCAGTGCTAGGTCCCCTTACACAGATACGCAGTATTTT. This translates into CSARSPYTDTQYF.